This TCR beta chain stems from a study of OX40 agonist ivuxolimab in advanced cancers. Study-level results: CD8+ T cells showed, on average, more clonal expansion than CD4+ cells.

Data came from immunoSEQ multiplex PCR; TCRdb stores just in-frame clones and leaves some out. This table has more than 75,000 clones, less than 90% appearing once. Regarding this clone: Antigen unknown.

The ends were cut back, 1 base at V and 10 bases at J, with 8 bases in the middle. The germline V gene encodes CDR1 SGHVS and CDR2 FQNEAQ. There are 13 residues in the CDR3. V is TRBV7-8 and J is TRBJ1-6; D call uncertain. Sequencing was performed on CD4+ or CD8+ T cells sorted from blood, taken in a trial of the OX40 agonist ivuxolimab. The TCR sequence derives from an adult with an advanced solid tumor such as melanoma, head and neck, liver or kidney cancer. CDR3: CASSLDSPSPLHF. CDR3 in DNA: TGTGCCAGCAGCTTAGATTCCCCCTCACCCCTCCACTTT.